These 8 T cell receptor beta chains share one sample of origin, sequenced in a study of blood T cell repertoires in COVID-19 (dated by TCRdb to about 2020). The protocol used for the library was the immunoSEQ multiplex PCR assay. TCRdb carries this immuneACCESS record with in-frame sequences only. Its versions omit some clonotypes, under half of them owing to an unresolved V gene in the studies checked, with the rest unexplained. The sample table lists roughly 250,000 clones, 84% of them with a count of one. The top ten clonotypes cover less than 20% of the sample. Sequencing was carried out using peripheral blood. The receptors were gathered from a person between 65 and 79 years old with COVID-19, enrolled during active disease.

This rearrangement joins TRBV4-1 to TRBJ2-7, with TRBD1 as a possible D gene (5 bases). V lost 1 base and J 5 bases, leaving 18 bases between the germline ends. CDR3 size: 16 residues. Germline loops: CDR1 MGHRA, CDR2 YSYEKL. The CDR3 region has the DNA TGCGCCAGCAGCCAAGCGACAGTAGGGGATGGGGACGAGCAGTACTTC. Translating it yields CASSQATVGDGDEQYF.

The J gene is TRBJ2-2, the V gene TRBV12-5, with D unresolved. This CDR3 comprises 11 residues. Germline CDR1 reads LGHNT; CDR2 reads FRNRAP. Trimming shortened V by 6 bases and J by 7 bases, and 6 bases separated the two germline ends. The CDR3 DNA follows: TGTGCTAGTGGACTTGGCGGGGAGCTGTTTTTT. This encodes CASGLGGELFF.

The chain carries TRBV4-3 and TRBJ2-5; weak D call: TRBD2 (6 bases). Germline V CDR1 and CDR2: LGHNA, YSLEER. V lost 1 base to trimming and J lost 5 bases, with 14 bases between them. This CDR3 contains 15 residues. The CDR3, as DNA: TGCGCCAGCAGCCAAGGCGTCGGGGGTTGGGAGACCCAGTACTTC. It translates to CASSQGVGGWETQYF.

V and J are TRBV18 and TRBJ2-3; 10 bases are shared with TRBD2. Germline trimming cut 4 bases from V and 7 bases from J; bases unmatched to any gene: 11. This CDR3 is built from 16 residues. The germline V gene has CDR1 KGHSH and CDR2 LQKENI. The CDR3 coding sequence is TGTGCCAGCTCACAACCCCTAGCGGGAGCTAAGAATACGCAGTATTTT. Translated, it gives CASSQPLAGAKNTQYF.

V and J are TRBV4-1 and TRBJ2-7; weak D call: TRBD1 (7 bases). Trimming pared 3 bases from V and 2 bases from J, leaving 20 bases between. The germline gives CDR1 MGHRA, CDR2 YSYEKL. This CDR3 region has 17 residues. CDR3 nucleotides: TGCGCCAGCAGCCAGTATCTGGCGGGACAGTCCGCCTACGAGCAGTACTTC. Protein sequence: CASSQYLAGQSAYEQYF.

The chain carries TRBV7-2 and TRBJ2-4; 10 bases are shared with TRBD1. V shed 6 bases and J 1 base; nucleotides not matched to a gene: 3. There are 15 residues in the CDR3. The germline V gene encodes CDR1 SGHTA and CDR2 FQGNSA. CDR3 nucleotides: TGTGCCAGCAGGGTGGGACAGGGGGCCAAAAACATTCAGTACTTC. It specifies CASRVGQGAKNIQYF.

The CDR3 is CASSSPGLAGAWGYNEQFF. CDR3 coding DNA: TGTGCCAGCAGCTCCCCGGGACTAGCGGGAGCCTGGGGCTACAATGAGCAGTTCTTC. This chain connects TRBV7-2 to TRBJ2-1; TRBD2 matches 14 bases. This CDR3 is 19 amino acids long. V dropped 4 bases and J dropped 3; count of bases not matched to a gene: 11. The germline gives CDR1 SGHTA, CDR2 FQGNSA.

This sequence joins TRBV28 and TRBJ1-3; weak D call: TRBD1 (5 bases). The CDR3 length is 15 residues. The V gene's germline CDR1 is MDHEN and CDR2 SYDVKM. The V end was cut by 2 bases, the J end by 5 bases, with 13 bases between. In DNA, the CDR3 is TGTGCCAGCAGTTTAGGGGCAGGGAGGCGAAACACCATATATTTT. Translated: CASSLGAGRRNTIYF. Together with reference TRBV28 and TRBJ1-3, the CDR3 gives the full variable domain: DVKVTQSSRYLVKRTGEKVFLECVQDMDHENMFWYRQDPGLGLRLIYFSYDVKMKEKGDIPEGYSVSREKKERFSLILESASTNQTSMYLCASSLGAGRRNTIYFGEGSWLTVV.